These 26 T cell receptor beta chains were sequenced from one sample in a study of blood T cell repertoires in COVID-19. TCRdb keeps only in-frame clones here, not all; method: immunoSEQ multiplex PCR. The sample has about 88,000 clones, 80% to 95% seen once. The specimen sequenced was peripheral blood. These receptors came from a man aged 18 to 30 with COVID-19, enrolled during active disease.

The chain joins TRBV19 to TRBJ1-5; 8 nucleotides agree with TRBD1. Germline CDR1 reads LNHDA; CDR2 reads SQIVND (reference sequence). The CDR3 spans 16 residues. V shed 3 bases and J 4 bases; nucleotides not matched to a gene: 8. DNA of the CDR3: TGTGCCAGTAGTATGAGACAGGGGAGGTGGAATCAGCCCCAGCATTTT. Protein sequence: CASSMRQGRWNQPQHF.

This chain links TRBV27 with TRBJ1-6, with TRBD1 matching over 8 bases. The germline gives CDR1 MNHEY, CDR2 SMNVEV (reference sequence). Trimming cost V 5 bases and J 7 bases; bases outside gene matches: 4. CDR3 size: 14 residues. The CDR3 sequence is CASSGTGWNSPLHF. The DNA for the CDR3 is TGTGCCAGCAGTGGGACAGGTTGGAATTCACCCCTCCACTTT.

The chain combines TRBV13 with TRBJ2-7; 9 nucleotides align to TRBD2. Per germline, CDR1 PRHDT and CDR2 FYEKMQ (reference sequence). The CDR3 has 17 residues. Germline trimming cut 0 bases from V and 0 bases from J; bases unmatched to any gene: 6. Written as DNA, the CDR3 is TGTGCCAGCAGCTTAGGGCGACTAGCGGATAGCTCCTACGAGCAGTACTTC. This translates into CASSLGRLADSSYEQYF.

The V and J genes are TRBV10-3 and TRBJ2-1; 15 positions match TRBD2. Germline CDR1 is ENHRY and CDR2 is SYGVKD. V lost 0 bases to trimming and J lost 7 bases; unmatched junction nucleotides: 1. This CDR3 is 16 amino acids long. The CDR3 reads CAISESGTSGRNEQFF. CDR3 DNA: TGTGCCATCAGTGAGTCAGGGACTAGCGGGAGGAATGAGCAGTTCTTC.

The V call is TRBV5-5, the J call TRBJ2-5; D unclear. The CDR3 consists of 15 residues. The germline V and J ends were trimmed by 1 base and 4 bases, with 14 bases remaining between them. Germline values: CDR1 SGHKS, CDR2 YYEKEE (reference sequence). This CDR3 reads CASSLKAPIAETQYF. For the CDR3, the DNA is TGTGCCAGCAGCTTGAAAGCGCCAATTGCAGAGACCCAGTACTTC.

The CDR3 region is CASSPVQGPSYNEQFF. Written as DNA, the CDR3 is TGTGCCAGCTCACCAGTACAGGGCCCTTCCTACAATGAGCAGTTCTTC. The genes are TRBV18 and TRBJ2-1, with a tentative D call TRBD1 (6 bases). Trimming took off 2 bases at V and 1 base at J, with 12 bases between the two ends. Germline loops: CDR1 KGHSH, CDR2 LQKENI. This CDR3 is built from 16 residues.

CDR3 residues: CASSLDRGQNEQYF. DNA for the CDR3: TGTGCCAGCAGCCTTGACAGGGGGCAAAACGAGCAGTACTTC. The rearrangement links TRBV28 to TRBJ2-7, with 10 bases identical to TRBD1. Germline values: CDR1 MDHEN, CDR2 SYDVKM. The CDR3 runs to 14 residues. Trimming took 6 bases from V and 5 from J; bases not matched to a gene: 7.

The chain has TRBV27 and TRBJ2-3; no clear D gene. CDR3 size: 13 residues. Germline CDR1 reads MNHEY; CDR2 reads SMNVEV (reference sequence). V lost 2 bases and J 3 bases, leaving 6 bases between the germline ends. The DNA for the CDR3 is TGTGCCAGCAGTTTAACGAGTACAGATACGCAGTATTTT. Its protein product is CASSLTSTDTQYF.

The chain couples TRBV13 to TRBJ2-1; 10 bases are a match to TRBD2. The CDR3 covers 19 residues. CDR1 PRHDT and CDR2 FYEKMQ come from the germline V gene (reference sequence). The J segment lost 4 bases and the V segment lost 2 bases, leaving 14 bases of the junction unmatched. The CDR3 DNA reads TGTGCCAGCAGCTTAAGGGGTACAGCGGGAGGGCCTGGGTACAATGAGCAGTTCTTC. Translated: CASSLRGTAGGPGYNEQFF.

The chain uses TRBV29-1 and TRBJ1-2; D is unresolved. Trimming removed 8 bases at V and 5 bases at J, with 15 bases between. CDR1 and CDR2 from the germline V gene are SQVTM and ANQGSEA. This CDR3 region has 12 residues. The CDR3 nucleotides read TGCAGCTCACGAGGATCCTCTTATGGCTACACCTTC. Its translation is CSSRGSSYGYTF.

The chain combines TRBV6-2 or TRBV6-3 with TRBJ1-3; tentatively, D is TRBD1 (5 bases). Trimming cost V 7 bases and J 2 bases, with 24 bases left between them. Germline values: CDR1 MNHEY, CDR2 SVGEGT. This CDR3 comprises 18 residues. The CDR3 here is CASTYSWRGRSTGNTIYF. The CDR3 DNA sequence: TGTGCCAGCACCTACTCGTGGAGGGGACGAAGTACTGGAAACACCATATATTTT.

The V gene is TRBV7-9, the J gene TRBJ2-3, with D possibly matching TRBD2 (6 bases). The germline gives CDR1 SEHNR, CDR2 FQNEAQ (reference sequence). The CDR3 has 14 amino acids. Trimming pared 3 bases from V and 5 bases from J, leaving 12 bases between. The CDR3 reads CASSLAAGRDTQYF. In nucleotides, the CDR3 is TGTGCCAGCAGCTTGGCGGCGGGAAGAGATACGCAGTATTTT.

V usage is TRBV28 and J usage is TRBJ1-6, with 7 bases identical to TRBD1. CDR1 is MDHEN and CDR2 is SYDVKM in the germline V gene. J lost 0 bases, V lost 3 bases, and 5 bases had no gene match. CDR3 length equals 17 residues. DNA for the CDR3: TGTGCCAGCAGTTTTGGGACAGTTAGCTCCTATAATTCACCCCTCCACTTT. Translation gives CASSFGTVSSYNSPLHF.

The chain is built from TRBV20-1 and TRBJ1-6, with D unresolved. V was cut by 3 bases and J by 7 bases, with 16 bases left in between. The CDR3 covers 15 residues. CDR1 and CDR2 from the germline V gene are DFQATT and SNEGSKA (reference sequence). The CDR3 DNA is TGCAGTGCTAGTTTTCGGCCCCGGGGAAATTCACCCCTCCACTTT. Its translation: CSASFRPRGNSPLHF.

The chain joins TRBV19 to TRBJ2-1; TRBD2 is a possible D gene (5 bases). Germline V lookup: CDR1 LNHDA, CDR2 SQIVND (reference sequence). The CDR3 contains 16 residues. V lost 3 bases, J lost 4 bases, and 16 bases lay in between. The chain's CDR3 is CASSMSSGNSYNEQFF. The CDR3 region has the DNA TGTGCCAGTAGTATGTCGAGCGGTAACTCGTACAATGAGCAGTTCTTC.

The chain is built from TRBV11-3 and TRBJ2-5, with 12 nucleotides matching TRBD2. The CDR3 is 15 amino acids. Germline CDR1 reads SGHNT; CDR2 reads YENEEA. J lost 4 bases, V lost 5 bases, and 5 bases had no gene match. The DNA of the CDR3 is TGTGCCAGCAGCCCCGGGACTAGCGGGTCAGAGACCCAGTACTTC. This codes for CASSPGTSGSETQYF. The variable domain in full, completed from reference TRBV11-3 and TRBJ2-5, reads EAGVVQSPRYKIIEKKQPVAFWCNPISGHNTLYWYLQNLGQGPELLIRYENEEAVDDSQLPKDRFSAERLKGVDSTLKIQPAELGDSAVYLCASSPGTSGSETQYFGPGTRLLVL.

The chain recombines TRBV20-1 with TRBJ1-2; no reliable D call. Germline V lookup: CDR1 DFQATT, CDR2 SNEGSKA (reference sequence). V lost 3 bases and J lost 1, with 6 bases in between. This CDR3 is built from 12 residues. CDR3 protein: CSASRGNYGYTF. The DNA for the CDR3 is TGCAGTGCTAGTCGGGGTAACTATGGCTACACCTTC.

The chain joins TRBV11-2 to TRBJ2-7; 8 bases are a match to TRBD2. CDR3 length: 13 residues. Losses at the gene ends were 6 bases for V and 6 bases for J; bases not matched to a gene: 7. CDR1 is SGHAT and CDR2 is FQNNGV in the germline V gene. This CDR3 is CASRGLVSREQYF. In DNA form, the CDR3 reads TGTGCCAGCAGGGGACTAGTGTCTCGCGAGCAGTACTTC.

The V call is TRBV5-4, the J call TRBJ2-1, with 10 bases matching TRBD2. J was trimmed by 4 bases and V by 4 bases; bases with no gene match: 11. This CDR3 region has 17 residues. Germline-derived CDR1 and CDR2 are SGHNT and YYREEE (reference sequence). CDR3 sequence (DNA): TGTGCCAGCAGCCCTAACCGAGCGGGAGGGCCATACAATGAGCAGTTCTTC. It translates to CASSPNRAGGPYNEQFF.

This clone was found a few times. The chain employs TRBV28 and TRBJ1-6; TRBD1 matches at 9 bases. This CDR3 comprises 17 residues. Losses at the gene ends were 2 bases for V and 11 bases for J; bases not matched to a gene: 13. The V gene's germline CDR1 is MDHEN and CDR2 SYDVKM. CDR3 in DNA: TGTGCCAGCAGTTTAAGCTTATTCGGACAGGGGACTGCACCCCTCCACTTT. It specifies CASSLSLFGQGTAPLHF. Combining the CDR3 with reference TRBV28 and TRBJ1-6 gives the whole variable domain DVKVTQSSRYLVKRTGEKVFLECVQDMDHENMFWYRQDPGLGLRLIYFSYDVKMKEKGDIPEGYSVSREKKERFSLILESASTNQTSMYLCASSLSLFGQGTAPLHFGNGTRLTVT.

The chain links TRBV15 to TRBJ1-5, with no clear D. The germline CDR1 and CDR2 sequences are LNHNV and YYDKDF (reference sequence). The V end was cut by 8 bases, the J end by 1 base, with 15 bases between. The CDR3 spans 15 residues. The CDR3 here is CATSQPGSSNQPQHF. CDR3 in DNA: TGTGCCACCTCTCAGCCGGGGAGCAGCAATCAGCCCCAGCATTTT.

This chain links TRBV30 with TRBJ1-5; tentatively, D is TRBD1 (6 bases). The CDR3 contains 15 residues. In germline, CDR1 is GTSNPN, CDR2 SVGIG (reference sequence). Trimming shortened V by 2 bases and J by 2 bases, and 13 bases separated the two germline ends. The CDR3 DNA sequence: TGTGCCTGGAGTCCGACAGGCGTCCGCAATCAGCCCCAGCATTTT. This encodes CAWSPTGVRNQPQHF.

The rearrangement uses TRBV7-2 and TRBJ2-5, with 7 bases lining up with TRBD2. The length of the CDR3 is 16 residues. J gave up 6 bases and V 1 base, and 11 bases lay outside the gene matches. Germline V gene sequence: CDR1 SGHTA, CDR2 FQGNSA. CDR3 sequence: CASSLEGGGSTKTQYF. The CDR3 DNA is TGTGCCAGCAGCTTAGAGGGTGGCGGGAGTACCAAGACCCAGTACTTC.

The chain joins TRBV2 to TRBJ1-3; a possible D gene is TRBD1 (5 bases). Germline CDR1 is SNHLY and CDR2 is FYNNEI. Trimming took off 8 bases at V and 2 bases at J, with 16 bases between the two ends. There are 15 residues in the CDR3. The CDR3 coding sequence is TGTGCCAGCGGATTTTTGGGAGGGGCTGGAAACACCATATATTTT. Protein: CASGFLGGAGNTIYF. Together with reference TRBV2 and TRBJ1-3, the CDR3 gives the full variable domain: EPEVTQTPSHQVTQMGQEVILRCVPISNHLYFYWYRQILGQKVEFLVSFYNNEISEKSEIFDDQFSVERPDGSNFTLKIRSTKLEDSAMYFCASGFLGGAGNTIYFGEGSWLTVV.

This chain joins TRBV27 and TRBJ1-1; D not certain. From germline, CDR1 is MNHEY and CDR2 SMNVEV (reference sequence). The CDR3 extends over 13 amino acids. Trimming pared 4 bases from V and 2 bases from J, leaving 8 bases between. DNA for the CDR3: TGTGCCAGCAGTTACGGGGTTAACACTGAAGCTTTCTTT. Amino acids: CASSYGVNTEAFF.

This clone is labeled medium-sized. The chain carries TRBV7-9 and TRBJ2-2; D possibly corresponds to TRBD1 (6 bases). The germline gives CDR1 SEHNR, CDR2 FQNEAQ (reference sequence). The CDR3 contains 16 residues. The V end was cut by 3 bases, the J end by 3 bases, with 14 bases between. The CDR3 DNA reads TGTGCCAGCAGCTTTCGTTCAGGGGTGGACACCGGGGAGCTGTTTTTT. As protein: CASSFRSGVDTGELFF.